The rows below give T cell receptor beta chains drawn from one sample of a study of blood T cell repertoires in COVID-19. Sequenced by immunoSEQ multiplex PCR; TCRdb stores in-frame clones only, minus some. The sample carries about 240,000 clones, over 80% recorded once. The sample was peripheral blood. These receptors all come from a man under 40 who had recovered from COVID-19. Each CDR3 is given with its conserved first and last residue. A D gene is named only where the DNA matches it firmly. Only part of the rows carry a size: once, few, many, or a class if the clone is expanded.

d_gene | j_gene | abundance | v_gene | CDR3nt | CDR3aa
- | TRBJ1-1 | - | TRBV3-1/TRBV3-2 | TGTGCCAGCAGCCAAGTCTCAGGGTCCACTGAAGCTTTCTTT | CASSQVSGSTEAFF
TRBD1 | TRBJ2-3 | - | TRBV9 | TGTGCCAGCAGCGTAGCTCCCGCGGGACAGGTGGGAGATACGCAGTATTTT | CASSVAPAGQVGDTQYF
- | TRBJ2-5 | - | TRBV15 | TGTGCCACCAAGGAGGGTCCCCATCAAGAGACCCAGTACTTC | CATKEGPHQETQYF
TRBD1 | TRBJ1-1 | - | TRBV3-1/TRBV3-2 | TGTGCCAGCAGCCAGCAGGACAGGGCGAACACTGAAGCTTTCTTT | CASSQQDRANTEAFF
TRBD1 | TRBJ1-2 | - | TRBV29-1 | TGCAGCGCCTGGACAGGGGGAGATGGCTACACCTTC | CSAWTGGDGYTF
- | TRBJ2-1 | - | TRBV3-1/TRBV3-2 | TGTGCCAGCAGCCAGAGCTATGAGCAGTTCTTC | CASSQSYEQFF
TRBD2 | TRBJ2-2 | - | TRBV11-2 | TGTGCCAGCAGCCTTAGCGGGGTTGACGGGGAGCTGTTTTTT | CASSLSGVDGELFF
- | TRBJ1-1 | - | TRBV3-1/TRBV3-2 | TGTGCCAGCAGCCAAGACGGAGGAGGGAACACTGAAGCTTTCTTT | CASSQDGGGNTEAFF
- | TRBJ2-1 | - | TRBV11-3 | TGTGCCAGCAGCTTAGACGCCCCAGACAATGAGCAGTTCTTC | CASSLDAPDNEQFF
TRBD1 | TRBJ1-6 | - | TRBV6-4 | TGTGCCAGCAGCGAGACAGGGGGAAGCAATTCACCCCTCCACTTT | CASSETGGSNSPLHF
- | TRBJ1-5 | - | TRBV5-5 | TGTGCCAGCAGCTTTGAGGGGGGGGGTCAGCCCCAGCATTTT | CASSFEGGGQPQHF
TRBD1 | TRBJ2-3 | - | TRBV27 | TGTGCCAGCTCCCGGGACAGGGGAGGGTGGGCGCAGTATTTT | CASSRDRGGWAQYF
TRBD1 | TRBJ2-5 | once | TRBV5-1 | TGCGCCAGTACCCGGACAGGAGCCCCCCAAGAGACCCAGTACTTC | CASTRTGAPQETQYF
- | TRBJ2-2 | - | TRBV5-1 | TGCGCCAGCAGCTTGGTAGGGACTTCCCACACCGGGGAGCTGTTTTTT | CASSLVGTSHTGELFF
TRBD1 | TRBJ2-5 | - | TRBV5-4 | TGTGCCAGCAGCCTTAACAGGGGGGCGAGAGAGACCCAGTACTTC | CASSLNRGARETQYF
- | TRBJ2-2 | - | TRBV5-4 | TGTGCCAGCAGCACGAGACAGGTGCCCGGGGAGCTGTTTTTT | CASSTRQVPGELFF
- | TRBJ2-1 | few | TRBV11-3 | TGTGCCAGCAGCTTGGATCGGGGGAATTACAATGAGCAGTTCTTC | CASSLDRGNYNEQFF
- | TRBJ2-5 | - | TRBV18 | TGTGCCAGCTCACCACGTAACCAAGAGACCCAGTACTTC | CASSPRNQETQYF
TRBD2 | TRBJ2-3 | medium-sized | TRBV6-4 | TGTGCCAGCAGTGACTCTAGCGGGGGGGGCACAGATACGCAGTATTTT | CASSDSSGGGTDTQYF
TRBD1 | TRBJ1-1 | - | TRBV5-1 | TGCGCCAGCAGCCGGGACAGGGGGCGTGACACTGAAGCTTTCTTT | CASSRDRGRDTEAFF
TRBD2 | TRBJ2-2 | few | TRBV10-3 | TGTGCCATCAGTGAGGGACTAGCGACGAACACCGGGGAGCTGTTTTTT | CAISEGLATNTGELFF
- | TRBJ1-3 | - | TRBV5-1 | TGCGCCAGCAGCCGGACAGAAGTTAAAAACACCATATATTTT | CASSRTEVKNTIYF
- | TRBJ1-1 | - | TRBV19 | TGTGCCAGTAGTTCAACGGGGTACACTGAAGCTTTCTTT | CASSSTGYTEAFF
TRBD1 | TRBJ1-6 | - | TRBV6-4 | TGTGCCAGCAGCGTGGACAGGGGCTCACCCCTCCACTTT | CASSVDRGSPLHF
- | TRBJ1-5 | once | TRBV4-1 | TGCGCCAGCAGTCCCAGGGTGAGCAATCAGCCCCAGCATTTT | CASSPRVSNQPQHF
- | TRBJ2-7 | - | TRBV18 | TGTGCCAGCTCACCGCCGGACCGGGGCTCCTACGAGCAGTACTTC | CASSPPDRGSYEQYF
- | TRBJ1-1 | - | TRBV5-1 | TGCGCCAGCAGCTTGGGCGGGGGTACTGAAGCTTTCTTT | CASSLGGGTEAFF
- | TRBJ2-3 | - | TRBV7-9 | TGTGCCAGCAGCCGAGGTGGGAGCACAGATACGCAGTATTTT | CASSRGGSTDTQYF
TRBD1 | TRBJ1-1 | - | TRBV28 | TGTGCCAGCAGTCTACGACAGGGGGTTAGGGCTGAAGCTTTCTTT | CASSLRQGVRAEAFF
TRBD2 | TRBJ2-5 | - | TRBV18 | TGTGCCAGCTCAGCTCAACCGGGGGGTAAATCAGAGACCCAGTACTTC | CASSAQPGGKSETQYF
- | TRBJ2-3 | once | TRBV7-8 | TGTGCCAGCAGCTTAAAACTTTCTGCAACAGATACGCAGTATTTT | CASSLKLSATDTQYF
TRBD1 | TRBJ2-6 | once | TRBV7-9 | TGTGCCAGCACCCCGGGACAGGGGATCTCTGGGGCCAACGTCCTGACTTTC | CASTPGQGISGANVLTF
TRBD2 | TRBJ2-5 | - | TRBV20-1 | TGCAGTGCTAGTTTGAGCGGGGGGGCTTTCGGGAACCAAGAGACCCAGTACTTC | CSASLSGGAFGNQETQYF
TRBD1 | TRBJ1-2 | - | TRBV7-9 | TGTGCCAGCAGCCCCCGAAAAATTCCACGACAGGGAGACTATGGCTACACCTTC | CASSPRKIPRQGDYGYTF
- | TRBJ1-1 | - | TRBV7-8 | TGTGCCAGCAGCTTAGTGCCCGCCCGCAGGGGCCGAAACACTGAAGCTTTCTTT | CASSLVPARRGRNTEAFF
TRBD1 | TRBJ2-6 | - | TRBV14 | TGTGCCAGCAGCCGGACGGGACAGCGCCCTGACTCTGGGGCCAACGTCCTGACTTTC | CASSRTGQRPDSGANVLTF
TRBD1 | TRBJ1-5 | few | TRBV2 | TGTGCCAGCAATTCGGGACAGGGACCTCAGCCCCAGCATTTT | CASNSGQGPQPQHF
- | TRBJ1-1 | - | TRBV2 | TGTGCCAGCAAGGGAGGGGAGGTTCTATGGAACACTGAAGCTTTCTTT | CASKGGEVLWNTEAFF
TRBD2 | TRBJ2-2 | - | TRBV19 | TGTGCCAGCTACTCACTCGGACTAGCGGGGGGGAACACCGGGGAGCTGTTTTTT | CASYSLGLAGGNTGELFF
- | TRBJ2-3 | - | TRBV5-1 | TGCGCCAGCAGCTTGCCTAGAGTGGGCACAGATACGCAGTATTTT | CASSLPRVGTDTQYF
TRBD1 | TRBJ1-1 | - | TRBV19 | TGTGCCAGTAGTGTTACAGGGGCCACTGAAGCTTTCTTT | CASSVTGATEAFF
- | TRBJ1-6 | - | TRBV21-1 | TGTGCCAGCAGCAATTTAATCCTAAGCGACCTAAGCTATAATTCACCCCTCCACTTT | CASSNLILSDLSYNSPLHF
TRBD1 | TRBJ2-3 | - | TRBV10-1 | TGCGCCAGCAGGAGGGGACAGGCAACAGATACGCAGTATTTT | CASRRGQATDTQYF
TRBD1 | TRBJ2-4 | - | TRBV28 | TGTGCCAGCAGTCCACCTGGGGGACAGGGGACTATTCAGTACTTC | CASSPPGGQGTIQYF
- | TRBJ1-1 | - | TRBV9 | TGTGCCAGCAGCCGACAGATGAACACTGAAGCTTTCTTT | CASSRQMNTEAFF
- | TRBJ2-3 | - | TRBV7-6 | TGTGCCAGCAGCTTAGCGGTTCCGGGGAGCACAGATACGCAGTATTTT | CASSLAVPGSTDTQYF
TRBD1 | TRBJ2-5 | few | TRBV12-3/TRBV12-4 | TGTGCCAGCAGTCTAACAGGGGGGACCCAGTACTTC | CASSLTGGTQYF